This T cell receptor beta chain was sequenced in a study of Graves' ophthalmopathy and Graves' hyperthyroidism (dated by TCRdb to the late 2010s). About the study as a whole: Hyperthyroidism was considered stable if no progression to ophthalmopathy occurred within 18 months of follow-up. In total, some 130 blood samples were TCR-sequenced: 40 to 45 ophthalmopathy, approximately 75 hyperthyroidism and around 17 hyperthyroidism-to-ophthalmopathy patients. Once sampling was done, hyperthyroidism patients were given methimazole at a starting dose of 30 mg daily, while ophthalmopathy patients were given high-dose intravenous methylprednisolone. The study used TCR beta repertoire signatures to distinguish Graves' ophthalmopathy from Graves' hyperthyroidism and to predict progression to ophthalmopathy. In about six hyperthyroidism patients, the T-cell repertoires found in thyroid tissue were compared with those found in blood. To explore V-J signatures that distinguish ophthalmopathy from hyperthyroidism, a discovery set of 90 to 100 patients was enrolled, made up of 40 to 45 with ophthalmopathy and 55 to 65 with stable hyperthyroidism. An independent validation cohort was composed of some 18 hyperthyroidism patients and roughly 16 patients who later progressed from hyperthyroidism to ophthalmopathy.

From the cysteine up to the phenylalanine, the CDR3 has a length of 15 residues. Only CDR3 DNA remains: 45 bases, in frame from the first base. CDR1 and CDR2 are drawn from the germline V gene (reference sequence): SEHNR, FQNEAQ. At the junction V is shortened by 0 bases and J by 3 bases; bases outside the gene matches: 3. For repertoire sequencing, the TCR beta CDR3 regions were amplified from RNA transcripts. The first round was an RT-PCR using HTBI primers with the Qiagen OneStep RT-PCR kit, and this first round was followed by a second-round multiplex PCR, then size selection and purification. Sequencing of the libraries was carried out on an Illumina HiSeq2000 in paired-end mode with 100 bp reads. In the original analysis: SOAPnuke was used to process the reads, throwing out any read that had adapters, had uncalled bases, had a mean Phred below 15, or lacked an exact constant-primer or identifier match. High-quality paired reads were merged with COPE v1.2.5. Each unique nucleotide sequence was treated as a clonotype, and MiTCR v1.1 was used to align the clonotypes to the IMGT TRB V, D and J references. The analysis was limited to V-J combinations with a frequency above 0.0001, which together covered 99.2% of the repertoires. A TCR clonal expansion and chaos score per V-J combination was defined as the ratio of F50 clonal expansion to chaos observed in the TCRdist matrix. Features were reduced by Welch's t-statistics and random forest to approximately 12 V-J combinations, which fed a naive Bayes classifier. Thyroid-blood repertoire similarity was quantified with the Morisita-Horn index. TCRdb handled the public reads itself, with Q25 trimming in fastp and clone calling in MiXCR, and kept productive beta chains. Under each unique CDR3 protein, matching rows form one entry showing the most common genes and DNA. These V and J calls are TCRdb output, not the study's own analysis. The sample table shows 450,000 to 600,000 distinct CDR3 sequences, and about 40% are seen once. The ten biggest clones cover 3.5% to 4.5% of the sample.

Hyperthyroidism patients were newly diagnosed, were aged 18 to 65 years, and had a disease duration under 2 months. Patients with other autoimmune diseases, uncontrolled infections, pregnancy or lactation were excluded from the study. Diagnosis was based on clinical symptoms, serum thyroxine, TRAb, thyroid ultrasound and orbital computed tomography. Total RNA was extracted using Trizol reagent, and RNA quality was checked on an Agilent 2100 Bioanalyzer. This clonotype was seen repeatedly, ten times or more. Its antigen is unknown. No much larger clone is present one base from it, and per-base qualities are unavailable. Here is what the overall study found, with its caveats: Most expanded thyroid clonotypes with frequency above 0.001 were also detected in blood, suggesting blood repertoires may reflect the thyroid immune response. In cross-validation, the 13-signature model distinguished ophthalmopathy from stable hyperthyroidism with about 88% sensitivity and 81.08% specificity, and in the test set the corresponding values were roughly 80% and 76%. Sample size was not predetermined statistically, and investigators were not blinded to group allocation. In validation, the model predicted ophthalmopathy progression with about 71% sensitivity and about 77% specificity; 12 predicted patients were CT-confirmed with GO in a median of approximately six months.

The chain is assembled from TRBV7-9 and TRBJ2-7; TRBD1 matches 9 bases in the middle. This sequence originates from an adult man with Graves' hyperthyroidism. Sequencing was carried out using peripheral blood or thyroid tissue (not recorded which). The CDR3 here reads CASSLAPGQGYEQYF. The DNA sequence follows: TGTGCCAGCAGCTTAGCCCCGGGACAGGGCTACGAGCAGTACTTC.